This TCR beta chain came from a study of blood T cell repertoires in COVID-19. Germline assignment: CDR1 SEHNR and CDR2 FQNEAQ (reference sequence). V lost 5 bases to trimming and J lost 0 bases; unmatched junction nucleotides: 13. There are 17 residues in the CDR3. The data were produced by immunoSEQ multiplex PCR, yet TCRdb's version contains in-frame clones alone and is incomplete. The table lists about 70,000 clones, about 85% of them singletons, with under 6% in the top ten. The source material was peripheral blood. V gene TRBV7-9 combines with J gene TRBJ2-7; 7 bases are a match to TRBD2. The receptor was derived from a man older than 75 with acute or convalescent COVID-19. The CDR3 DNA reads as TGTGCCAGCAGCCCCTTTGGCCCTGGACTAGACTCCTACGAGCAGTACTTC. It translates to CASSPFGPGLDSYEQYF.